The 23 T cell receptor beta chains given below trace back to one sample, sequenced in a study of technical replicates of blood from several donors (dated by TCRdb to between 2016 and 2019). Receptor libraries were prepared by the immunoSEQ multiplex PCR assay. In its TCRdb copy, this immuneACCESS table keeps in-frame sequences only and misses some clones. Where compared with another copy, unresolved V genes explain less than half of these, and the others have no known cause. This sample lists about 13,000 clones; 86% were detected once. The ten most abundant clones make up 11% of the sample. Input material: PBMCs. These TCRs come from a human donor in good health.

The chain links TRBV7-2 to TRBJ2-1, with 9 bases that match TRBD1. CDR1 and CDR2 (germline): SGHTA, FQGNSA. Trimming took 4 bases from V and 8 from J; bases not matched to a gene: 9. CDR3 size: 15 residues. The CDR3 is CASSYSGQGAHEQFF. CDR3 in DNA: TGTGCCAGCAGCTATTCGGGACAGGGTGCACATGAGCAGTTCTTC.

The rearrangement uses TRBV19 and TRBJ1-4; no reliable D call. In germline, CDR1 is LNHDA, CDR2 SQIVND (reference sequence). Trimming removed 6 bases at V and 7 bases at J, with 21 bases between. This CDR3 region has 16 residues. CDR3 nucleotide sequence: TGTGCCAGTAGCCCATACATCGGCAGGATCTGTGAAAAACTGTTTTTT. Protein: CASSPYIGRICEKLFF.

This chain joins TRBV30 and TRBJ2-7; 7 positions agree with TRBD2. CDR1 is GTSNPN, CDR2 SVGIG, per germline (reference sequence). The CDR3 runs to 14 residues. The V and J ends lost 3 bases and 6 bases, in that order; junction bases with no gene match: 11. The CDR3 reads CAWSRGGSSSEQYF. In DNA, the CDR3 is TGTGCCTGGAGCCGAGGCGGGAGTTCGAGCGAGCAGTACTTC.

V is TRBV6-5 and J is TRBJ2-7; 16 bases map to TRBD2. This CDR3 is 16 amino acids long. Per the germline V gene, CDR1 is MNHEY and CDR2 is SVGAGI. The V segment lost 4 bases and the J segment 6 bases; nucleotides outside the gene matches: 6. The CDR3 DNA follows: TGTGCCAGCAGTTCCGGGACTAGCGGGAGGGCCCCCGAGCAGTACTTC. Its protein is CASSSGTSGRAPEQYF.

CDR3 sequence reads: CASRASSHEQFF. The CDR3 DNA follows: TGCGCCAGCAGGGCTAGCTCCCATGAGCAGTTCTTC. The V gene is TRBV5-1, the J gene TRBJ2-1, with D tentatively TRBD2 (5 bases). This CDR3 is built from 12 residues. CDR1 is SGHRS, CDR2 YFSETQ, per germline. Trimming cost V 5 bases and J 8 bases, with 11 bases left between them. The full variable domain, in which reference TRBV5-1 and TRBJ2-1 provide the parts outside the CDR3, is KAGVTQTPRYLIKTRGQQVTLSCSPISGHRSVSWYQQTPGQGLQFLFEYFSETQRNKGNFPGRFSGRQFSNSRSEMNVSTLELGDSALYLCASRASSHEQFFGPGTRLTVL.

The chain employs TRBV7-8 and TRBJ1-1; no definite D call. Looked up from germline, CDR1 is SGHVS and CDR2 is FQNEAQ. The CDR3 sequence is 15 residues long. Trimming stripped 4 bases from V and 3 bases from J, with 15 bases between. The CDR3 sequence: CASSSDGEVYTEAFF. The DNA of the CDR3 is TGTGCCAGCAGCTCAGATGGGGAGGTATACACTGAAGCTTTCTTT.

In this sample, this clone turned up a few times. The genes are TRBV6-6 and TRBJ1-5; tentatively, D is TRBD1 (6 bases). Trimming left V 8 bases short and J 0 bases short, with 11 bases between. CDR1 is MNHNY and CDR2 is SVGAGI in the germline V gene (reference sequence). This CDR3 is built from 14 residues. This chain's CDR3 is CASQQGYSNQPQHF. In DNA form, the CDR3 reads TGTGCCAGCCAACAGGGTTATAGCAATCAGCCCCAGCATTTT.

The V and J genes are TRBV4-1 and TRBJ1-3; D unclear. CDR3 size: 15 residues. The germline V gene has CDR1 MGHRA and CDR2 YSYEKL. Trimming stripped 0 bases from V and 7 bases from J, with 13 bases between. The CDR3 DNA is TGCGCCAGCAGCCAAGAAAGGCAGGTTTCGAACACCATATATTTT. Translation gives CASSQERQVSNTIYF.

The chain is built from TRBV25-1 and TRBJ1-3; D unclear. CDR1 MGHDK and CDR2 SYGVNS come from the germline V gene. Trimming shortened V by 2 bases and J by 2 bases, and 7 bases separated the two germline ends. The CDR3 consists of 14 residues. CDR3 nucleotide sequence: TGTGCCAGCAGTGAAACAGCCCCTGGAAACACCATATATTTT. Encoded protein: CASSETAPGNTIYF.

V is TRBV27 and J is TRBJ2-1; D perhaps matches TRBD2 (6 bases). CDR3 length: 14 amino acids. Germline V CDR1 and CDR2: MNHEY, SMNVEV (reference sequence). With 5 bases removed from V and 3 bases from J, the gap between germline ends came to 11 bases. The CDR3 nucleotides read TGTGCCAGCAGTACGGGACTCAGCTACAATGAGCAGTTCTTC. As protein: CASSTGLSYNEQFF.

The genes are TRBV2 and TRBJ1-4; no reliable D call. The ends were cut back, 5 bases at V and 5 bases at J, with 15 bases in the middle. Looked up from germline, CDR1 is SNHLY and CDR2 is FYNNEI. This CDR3 comprises 15 residues. The CDR3 loop is CASSKGPGENEKLFF. CDR3 sequence (DNA): TGTGCCAGCAGTAAAGGACCCGGGGAAAATGAAAAACTGTTTTTT.

A single count supports this clone. The chain employs TRBV7-9 and TRBJ2-2; TRBD1 matches 7 bases. In germline, CDR1 is SEHNR, CDR2 FQNEAQ (reference sequence). V gave up 6 bases and J gave up 4 bases; unmatched junction bases: 8. The CDR3 runs 15 residues. This CDR3 reads CASRPGQRITGELFF. The CDR3 DNA follows: TGTGCCAGCAGGCCGGGACAGAGAATCACCGGGGAGCTGTTTTTT.

The gene calls are TRBV7-9 and TRBJ1-1; no clear D gene. Trimming cost V 1 base and J 3 bases, with 12 bases left between them. Looked up from germline, CDR1 is SEHNR and CDR2 is FQNEAQ (reference sequence). This CDR3 is 15 amino acids long. CDR3 DNA sequence: TGTGCCAGCAGCTTAGATGTATGGGCTGACACTGAAGCTTTCTTT. It specifies CASSLDVWADTEAFF.

This clone was observed once. This chain connects TRBV28 to TRBJ2-7, with 9 nucleotides matching TRBD1. CDR3 size: 12 residues. Trimming took 9 bases from V and 4 from J; bases not matched to a gene: 4. The V gene's germline CDR1 is MDHEN and CDR2 SYDVKM. This CDR3 reads CASRDREYEQYF. The CDR3 nucleotides are TGTGCCAGTCGGGACAGGGAATACGAGCAGTACTTC.

This chain connects TRBV27 to TRBJ1-1, with D possibly being TRBD1 (5 bases). Trimming cost V 1 base and J 1 base, with 7 bases left between them. The germline V gene encodes CDR1 MNHEY and CDR2 SMNVEV (reference sequence). This CDR3 has 14 residues. CDR3 residues: CASSLWGGNTEAFF. The CDR3 bases are TGTGCCAGCAGTTTATGGGGGGGGAACACTGAAGCTTTCTTT.

The chain joins TRBV19 to TRBJ2-3; 10 nucleotides align to TRBD2. The V gene end was trimmed by 7 bases and the J gene end by 4 bases; junction bases not matched to a gene: 14. Germline V lookup: CDR1 LNHDA, CDR2 SQIVND (reference sequence). This CDR3 is 17 amino acids long. The CDR3: CASTRLPSAGGPDTQYF. DNA of the CDR3: TGTGCCAGTACACGGTTACCTTCAGCGGGAGGGCCAGATACGCAGTATTTT.

The gene calls are TRBV6-1 and TRBJ2-7; no firm D call. There are 12 residues in the CDR3. Germline CDR1 and CDR2: MNHNS and SASEGT. V was trimmed by 7 bases and J by 1 base, leaving 8 bases between them. CDR3 in DNA: TGTGCCAGCAACGGTATTTCCTACGAGCAGTACTTC. Translated: CASNGISYEQYF.

The chain carries TRBV2 and TRBJ2-3; TRBD2 aligns across 8 bases. The CDR3 has 15 amino acids. Germline V gene lookup returns CDR1 SNHLY and CDR2 FYNNEI. J gave up 3 bases and V 4 bases, and 6 bases lay outside the gene matches. CDR3 coding DNA: TGTGCCAGCAGTGTTGGTGTAGCGGGAACAGATACGCAGTATTTT. Translated, it gives CASSVGVAGTDTQYF.

The chain couples TRBV5-1 to TRBJ2-1, with TRBD2 as a possible D gene (5 bases). The germline V gene has CDR1 SGHRS and CDR2 YFSETQ. The V end lost 0 bases, the J end lost 0 bases, and 10 bases lay between the germline ends. CDR3 length equals 16 residues. CDR3 DNA sequence: TGCGCCAGCAGCTTGGGGGCTAGCCCCTCCTACAATGAGCAGTTCTTC. Its translation is CASSLGASPSYNEQFF. Supplemented by reference TRBV5-1 and TRBJ2-1, the full variable domain reads KAGVTQTPRYLIKTRGQQVTLSCSPISGHRSVSWYQQTPGQGLQFLFEYFSETQRNKGNFPGRFSGRQFSNSRSEMNVSTLELGDSALYLCASSLGASPSYNEQFFGPGTRLTVL.

The chain joins TRBV19 to TRBJ2-1, with 10 bases that match TRBD2. The V and J ends lost 3 bases and 3 bases, in that order; junction bases with no gene match: 2. Germline V gives CDR1 LNHDA, CDR2 SQIVND (reference sequence). This CDR3 is built from 15 residues. The CDR3 sequence: CASSMGTSVYNEQFF. The CDR3 DNA reads TGTGCCAGTAGTATGGGGACTAGCGTCTACAATGAGCAGTTCTTC. The full variable domain, in which reference TRBV19 and TRBJ2-1 provide the parts outside the CDR3, is DGGITQSPKYLFRKEGQNVTLSCEQNLNHDAMYWYRQDPGQGLRLIYYSQIVNDFQKGDIAEGYSVSREKKESFPLTVTSAQKNPTAFYLCASSMGTSVYNEQFFGPGTRLTVL.

The rearrangement uses TRBV7-6 and TRBJ2-7; 12 positions agree with TRBD2. The germline gives CDR1 SGHVS, CDR2 FNYEAQ. Trimming took 1 base from V and 6 from J; bases not matched to a gene: 4. The CDR3 covers 15 residues. The CDR3 region is CASSLGTSGEPEQYF. The CDR3 DNA follows: TGTGCCAGCAGCTTAGGGACTAGCGGGGAACCCGAGCAGTACTTC.

The gene calls are TRBV5-1 and TRBJ2-7; no clear D gene. CDR3 length: 12 amino acids. Looked up from germline, CDR1 is SGHRS and CDR2 is YFSETQ. With 6 bases removed from V and 3 bases from J, the gap between germline ends came to 10 bases. CDR3 in DNA: TGCGCCAGCACCGAATCCGGCTACGAGCAGTACTTC. Its protein product is CASTESGYEQYF. Variable domain in full (rest from reference TRBV5-1 and TRBJ2-7): KAGVTQTPRYLIKTRGQQVTLSCSPISGHRSVSWYQQTPGQGLQFLFEYFSETQRNKGNFPGRFSGRQFSNSRSEMNVSTLELGDSALYLCASTESGYEQYFGPGTRLTVT.

The chain combines TRBV6-6 with TRBJ2-2; D ambiguous. The CDR3 extends over 12 amino acids. Trimming stripped 7 bases from V and 6 bases from J, with 9 bases between. Germline V gene data show CDR1 as MNHNY and CDR2 as SVGAGI (reference sequence). The CDR3 loop is CASTPFPGELFF. The CDR3 nucleotides read TGTGCCAGCACCCCGTTTCCCGGGGAGCTGTTTTTT.